These 21 T cell receptor beta chains were all obtained from the same sample, sequenced in a study of blood T cell repertoires in COVID-19. Measured with immunoSEQ multiplex PCR; TCRdb has only the in-frame clones, and not every one. This sample has some 460,000 clones, with 70% to 90% found just once. The specimen was PBMCs or T cells enriched from blood (not recorded which). The source is a woman aged 18 to 35 with acute COVID-19.

The rearrangement joins TRBV13 to TRBJ2-3; a weak D match, TRBD2 (6 bases). Germline V gene sequence: CDR1 PRHDT, CDR2 FYEKMQ (reference sequence). Trimming shortened V by 7 bases and J by 3 bases, and 17 bases separated the two germline ends. The CDR3 runs 15 residues. The CDR3 spells CASTPARGDTDTQYF. The CDR3 DNA follows: TGTGCCAGCACCCCTGCGCGCGGGGATACAGATACGCAGTATTTT.

The chain recombines TRBV9 with TRBJ2-1; no firm D call. Germline V gene lookup returns CDR1 SGDLS and CDR2 YYNGEE. Trimming removed 0 bases from V and 5 bases from J, with 6 bases in between. This CDR3 contains 13 residues. The chain's CDR3 is CASSVGGHNEQFF. CDR3 bases: TGTGCCAGCAGCGTAGGCGGTCACAATGAGCAGTTCTTC. Full variable domain (outside the CDR3, taken from reference TRBV9 and TRBJ2-1): DSGVTQTPKHLITATGQRVTLRCSPRSGDLSVYWYQQSLDQGLQFLIQYYNGEERAKGNILERFSAQQFPDLHSELNLSSLELGDSALYFCASSVGGHNEQFFGPGTRLTVL.

The chain uses TRBV29-1 and TRBJ2-7; 7 nucleotides match TRBD1. The CDR3 consists of 14 residues. Germline CDR1 SQVTM, CDR2 ANQGSEA. Losses at the gene ends were 6 bases for V and 0 bases for J; bases not matched to a gene: 8. CDR3 DNA sequence: TGCAGCGTGGCCGGGACAGCAAGCTCCTACGAGCAGTACTTC. It codes for CSVAGTASSYEQYF.

V usage is TRBV29-1 and J usage is TRBJ2-5; maybe TRBD2 (5 bases). Germline CDR1 SQVTM, CDR2 ANQGSEA. Between the trimmed V and J ends, which lost 2 bases and 2 bases, there was a span of 12 bases. This CDR3 region has 14 residues. The CDR3, as DNA: TGCAGCGTTGAACCGAGGGTGGGACAAGAGACCCAGTACTTC. Its protein product is CSVEPRVGQETQYF. Supplemented by reference TRBV29-1 and TRBJ2-5, the full variable domain reads SAVISQKPSRDICQRGTSLTIQCQVDSQVTMMFWYRQQPGQSLTLIATANQGSEATYESGFVIDKFPISRPNLTFSTLTVSNMSPEDSSIYLCSVEPRVGQETQYFGPGTRLLVL.

J is TRBJ1-2 and V is TRBV12-5, with no clear D. Per germline, CDR1 LGHNT and CDR2 FRNRAP. The length of the CDR3 is 14 residues. The V end lost 2 bases, the J end lost 3 bases, and 10 bases lay between the germline ends. CDR3 sequence: CASGLSGDDYGYTF. In DNA form, the CDR3 reads TGTGCTAGTGGTTTGTCCGGGGATGACTATGGCTACACCTTC.

This chain connects TRBV19 to TRBJ1-5, with a possible D match to TRBD1 (6 bases). Germline CDR1 is LNHDA and CDR2 is SQIVND (reference sequence). V lost 5 bases and J 2 bases, leaving 10 bases between the germline ends. The CDR3 loop spans 14 amino acids. The CDR3 region is CASSSPGGNQPQHF. The DNA for the CDR3 is TGTGCCAGTAGTTCCCCAGGGGGCAATCAGCCCCAGCATTTT.

This chain links TRBV9 with TRBJ2-1; 11 bases line up with TRBD2. V was pared by 2 bases and J by 3 bases, with 7 bases of the junction left unmatched. Looked up from germline, CDR1 is SGDLS and CDR2 is YYNGEE. The CDR3 is 17 residues long. The CDR3: CASSVPAGTSGYNEQFF. For the CDR3, the DNA is TGTGCCAGCAGCGTCCCCGCCGGGACTAGCGGCTACAATGAGCAGTTCTTC. The variable domain in full, with the rest retrieved from reference TRBV9 and TRBJ2-1, is DSGVTQTPKHLITATGQRVTLRCSPRSGDLSVYWYQQSLDQGLQFLIQYYNGEERAKGNILERFSAQQFPDLHSELNLSSLELGDSALYFCASSVPAGTSGYNEQFFGPGTRLTVL.

This clone was seen a handful of times. The chain links TRBV29-1 to TRBJ1-2, with D possibly TRBD1 on 5 matching bases. CDR1 is SQVTM and CDR2 is ANQGSEA in the germline V gene. V dropped 5 bases and J dropped 2 bases, with 9 bases sitting between them. The CDR3 has 12 residues. CDR3 residues: CSVTGGNYGYTF. Written as DNA, the CDR3 is TGCAGCGTTACTGGGGGGAACTATGGCTACACCTTC. The full variable domain, rest sourced from reference TRBV29-1 and TRBJ1-2, is SAVISQKPSRDICQRGTSLTIQCQVDSQVTMMFWYRQQPGQSLTLIATANQGSEATYESGFVIDKFPISRPNLTFSTLTVSNMSPEDSSIYLCSVTGGNYGYTFGSGTRLTVV.

J is TRBJ1-5 and V is TRBV7-9; the D gene is possibly TRBD1 (6 bases). Trimming pared 5 bases from V and 5 bases from J, leaving 13 bases between. Germline values: CDR1 SEHNR, CDR2 FQNEAQ (reference sequence). The CDR3 contains 14 residues. CDR3 sequence reads: CASSPSGDHQPQHF. The CDR3 DNA reads TGTGCCAGCAGCCCCTCAGGGGACCATCAGCCCCAGCATTTT.

The chain is built from TRBV6-5 and TRBJ2-7; D not certain. CDR1 and CDR2 (germline): MNHEY, SVGAGI. Deletions cut 6 bases from V and 1 base from J, with 13 bases between. The CDR3 runs to 14 residues. Here the CDR3 reads CASRKESYSYEQYF. In DNA form, the CDR3 reads TGTGCCAGCAGGAAGGAGAGCTATTCCTACGAGCAGTACTTC.

The chain carries TRBV6-2 or TRBV6-3 and TRBJ2-7; 10 nucleotides align to TRBD2. CDR3 length: 16 residues. Germline CDR1 and CDR2: MNHEY and SVGEGT. The trim removed 0 bases at V and 7 bases at J, leaving 9 bases unmatched. CDR3 amino acids: CASSYSRPSGSEEQYF. The CDR3 bases are TGTGCCAGCAGTTACTCGAGGCCTAGCGGGAGTGAGGAGCAGTACTTC.

This clone has a handful of counts. This chain uses TRBV9 with TRBJ2-5; 7 bases line up with TRBD1. V lost 3 bases to trimming and J lost 5 bases; unmatched junction nucleotides: 16. Germline assignment: CDR1 SGDLS and CDR2 YYNGEE. The CDR3 sequence is 17 residues long. The CDR3 sequence: CASSAFLRGGEEETQYF. The CDR3 DNA reads TGTGCCAGCAGCGCCTTCCTTAGAGGGGGCGAGGAGGAGACCCAGTACTTC.

The gene calls are TRBV7-2 and TRBJ2-4, with D tentatively TRBD1 (6 bases). The germline gives CDR1 SGHTA, CDR2 FQGNSA. V was trimmed by 6 bases and J by 3 bases, leaving 18 bases between them. The CDR3 loop spans 16 amino acids. The CDR3 bases are TGTGCCAGCAGTCCAGGAACAGGGTCTGGCAAAAACATTCAGTACTTC. As protein: CASSPGTGSGKNIQYF.

The chain combines TRBV7-3 with TRBJ2-3, with unresolved D. Between the trimmed V and J ends, which lost 5 bases and 1 base, there was a span of 7 bases. Germline lookup yields CDR1 SGHTA and CDR2 FQGTGA. The CDR3 sequence is 13 residues long. This CDR3 is CASSTSGTDTQYF. The CDR3, as DNA: TGTGCCAGCAGCACATCCGGCACAGATACGCAGTATTTT. Combining the CDR3 with reference TRBV7-3 and TRBJ2-3 gives the whole variable domain GAGVSQTPSNKVTEKGKYVELRCDPISGHTALYWYRQSLGQGPEFLIYFQGTGAADDSGLPNDRFFAVRPEGSVSTLKIQRTERGDSAVYLCASSTSGTDTQYFGPGTRLTVL.

J is TRBJ2-3 and V is TRBV7-3; the D gene is possibly TRBD1 (6 bases). Germline CDR1 SGHTA, CDR2 FQGTGA. V was shortened by 10 bases and J by 5 bases, with 19 bases between the two germline ends. The CDR3 spans 14 residues. CDR3 amino acids: CATKPGHRVDTQYF. DNA of the CDR3: TGTGCCACTAAGCCGGGACATCGCGTAGATACGCAGTATTTT.

The V and J genes are TRBV18 and TRBJ2-5, with 8 bases matching TRBD2. Looked up from germline, CDR1 is KGHSH and CDR2 is LQKENI. Losses at the gene ends were 3 bases for V and 4 bases for J; bases not matched to a gene: 7. The CDR3 loop spans 15 amino acids. The DNA of the CDR3 is TGTGCCAGCTCACCCGTCGGCCGGGGGGGAGAGACCCAGTACTTC. The encoded protein is CASSPVGRGGETQYF.

The J gene is TRBJ2-5, the V gene TRBV2, with D perhaps matching TRBD1 (6 bases). Germline CDR1 is SNHLY and CDR2 is FYNNEI. V gave up 1 base and J gave up 2 bases, with 14 bases separating them. This CDR3 is 16 amino acids long. The CDR3, as DNA: TGTGCCAGCAGTGAAGGTGAAGGGACAAAACAAGAGACCCAGTACTTC. It yields the protein CASSEGEGTKQETQYF.

The rearrangement joins TRBV28 to TRBJ1-2; 8 nucleotides match TRBD1. Germline V gene lookup returns CDR1 MDHEN and CDR2 SYDVKM. Germline trimming cut 6 bases from V and 4 bases from J; bases unmatched to any gene: 16. This CDR3 has 17 amino acids. CDR3 in DNA: TGTGCCAGCAGACGACAGGGGTTCTCCCCCATGGGCTATGGCTACACCTTC. As protein: CASRRQGFSPMGYGYTF.

This chain uses TRBV9 with TRBJ1-6; 7 nucleotides align to TRBD1. This CDR3 spans 13 amino acids. Germline values: CDR1 SGDLS, CDR2 YYNGEE. V was clipped by 2 bases and J by 8 bases; unmatched bases: 1. CDR3 sequence reads: CASSVDRDSPLHF. In nucleotides, the CDR3 is TGTGCCAGCAGCGTCGACAGGGATTCACCCCTCCACTTT.

This sequence joins TRBV30 and TRBJ2-7, with 9 bases aligning to TRBD1. V shed 3 bases and J 6 bases; nucleotides not matched to a gene: 6. CDR1 and CDR2 from the germline V gene are GTSNPN and SVGIG (reference sequence). The CDR3 length is 13 residues. CDR3 nucleotide sequence: TGTGCCTGGAGACAGGGGGCGCGGGGCGAGCAGTACTTC. As protein: CAWRQGARGEQYF.

The chain recombines TRBV15 with TRBJ1-5, with 10 nucleotides matching TRBD1. J was trimmed by 6 bases and V by 0 bases; bases with no gene match: 5. Per germline, CDR1 LNHNV and CDR2 YYDKDF (reference sequence). The CDR3 is 16 residues long. CDR3 amino acids: CATSREGQGVFQPQHF. The CDR3 DNA reads TGTGCCACCAGCAGAGAAGGACAGGGGGTTTTTCAGCCCCAGCATTTT.